These 8 T cell receptor beta chains came from one sample sequenced in a study of technical replicates of blood from a few donors. This table comes from immunoSEQ multiplex PCR, and its TCRdb copy is limited to in-frame clones, with some not included. Of more than 65,000 clones in the sample, roughly 92% were seen once. What was sequenced was T cells isolated from PBMCs. The receptor set was obtained from a human donor in good health.

This clone was recorded once. This sequence joins TRBV11-2 and TRBJ2-7; 10 bases are shared with TRBD2. Per germline, CDR1 SGHAT and CDR2 FQNNGV. The CDR3 has 16 residues. The V and J ends lost 4 bases and 2 bases, in that order; junction bases with no gene match: 8. The DNA for the CDR3 is TGTGCCAGCAGCTCCGGTACTAGCGGGGCTCCCTACGAGCAGTACTTC. Amino acid sequence: CASSSGTSGAPYEQYF.

The CDR3 sequence: CASRIQGWGGTDTQYF. Here the CDR3 DNA reads TGTGCCAGCAGAATCCAGGGCTGGGGGGGCACAGATACGCAGTATTTT. This chain joins TRBV5-6 and TRBJ2-3, with D perhaps TRBD2 (6 bases). Germline lookup yields CDR1 SGHDT and CDR2 YYEEEE. There are 16 residues in the CDR3. V was trimmed by 5 bases and J by 1 base, leaving 17 bases between them.

The chain recombines TRBV29-1 with TRBJ2-3, with 9 bases fitting TRBD2. V dropped 4 bases and J dropped 1; count of bases not matched to a gene: 0. CDR3 length equals 13 residues. Germline-derived CDR1 and CDR2 are SQVTM and ANQGSEA. The CDR3 nucleotides read TGCAGCGTTGTAGCGGGGGGCACAGATACGCAGTATTTT. This translates into CSVVAGGTDTQYF.

This chain joins TRBV9 and TRBJ1-2; D is perhaps TRBD1 (6 bases). The CDR3 sequence is 15 residues long. V was clipped by 3 bases and J by 0 bases, with 12 bases between them. Germline V gene lookup returns CDR1 SGDLS and CDR2 YYNGEE. CDR3 nucleotide sequence: TGTGCCAGCAGCGGACAGGACGGCCCTAACTATGGCTACACCTTC. Residues: CASSGQDGPNYGYTF.

The DNA of the CDR3 is TGTGCCAGCCGTCCTTTTATGAGCTATGGCTACACCTTC. This codes for CASRPFMSYGYTF. V gene TRBV5-4 combines with J gene TRBJ1-2; D not certain. V was pared by 7 bases and J by 4 bases, with 14 bases between. The CDR3 loop spans 13 amino acids. Germline V CDR1 and CDR2: SGHNT, YYREEE (reference sequence).

The rearrangement joins TRBV28 to TRBJ2-3, with 7 bases identical to TRBD1. Trimming cost V 1 base and J 4 bases; bases outside gene matches: 5. Germline CDR1 is MDHEN and CDR2 is SYDVKM. This CDR3 is 15 amino acids long. The CDR3 DNA follows: TGTGCCAGCAGTTTATTGGGGCAGGGGGCAGATACGCAGTATTTT. Protein: CASSLLGQGADTQYF. Together with reference TRBV28 and TRBJ2-3, the CDR3 gives the full variable domain: DVKVTQSSRYLVKRTGEKVFLECVQDMDHENMFWYRQDPGLGLRLIYFSYDVKMKEKGDIPEGYSVSREKKERFSLILESASTNQTSMYLCASSLLGQGADTQYFGPGTRLTVL.

The chain joins TRBV7-9 to TRBJ2-2; TRBD2 matches at 7 bases. Per germline, CDR1 SEHNR and CDR2 FQNEAQ (reference sequence). V shed 5 bases, J shed 1 base, and the junction held 7 bases outside the gene matches. This CDR3 is built from 16 residues. The CDR3 loop reads CASSPDERENTGELFF. The CDR3 bases are TGTGCCAGCAGCCCCGACGAGCGGGAGAACACCGGGGAGCTGTTTTTT.

The chain recombines TRBV5-4 with TRBJ2-2, with TRBD1 as a possible D gene (5 bases). This CDR3 region has 11 residues. The V gene lost 7 bases and the J gene lost 4 bases, with 5 bases spanning the gap. Germline CDR1 reads SGHNT; CDR2 reads YYREEE (reference sequence). CDR3 loop: CASQGTGELFF. CDR3 DNA sequence: TGTGCCAGCCAGGGCACCGGGGAGCTGTTTTTT. Complete variable domain (other parts from reference TRBV5-4 and TRBJ2-2): ETGVTQSPTHLIKTRGQQVTLRCSSQSGHNTVSWYQQALGQGPQFIFQYYREEENGRGNFPPRFSGLQFPNYSSELNVNALELDDSALYLCASQGTGELFFGEGSRLTVL.